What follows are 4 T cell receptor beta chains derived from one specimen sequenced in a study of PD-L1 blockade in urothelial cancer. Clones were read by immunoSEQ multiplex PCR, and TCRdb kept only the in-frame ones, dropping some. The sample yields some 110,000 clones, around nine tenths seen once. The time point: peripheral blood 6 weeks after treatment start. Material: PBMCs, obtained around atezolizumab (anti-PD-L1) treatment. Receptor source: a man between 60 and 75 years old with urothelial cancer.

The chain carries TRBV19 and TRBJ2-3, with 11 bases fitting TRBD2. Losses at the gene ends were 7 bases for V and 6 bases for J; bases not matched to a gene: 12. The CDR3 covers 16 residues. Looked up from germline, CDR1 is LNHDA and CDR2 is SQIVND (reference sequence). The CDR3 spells CASTITRLAGGDTQYF. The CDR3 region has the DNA TGTGCCAGTACAATAACCCGCCTAGCGGGAGGCGATACGCAGTATTTT.

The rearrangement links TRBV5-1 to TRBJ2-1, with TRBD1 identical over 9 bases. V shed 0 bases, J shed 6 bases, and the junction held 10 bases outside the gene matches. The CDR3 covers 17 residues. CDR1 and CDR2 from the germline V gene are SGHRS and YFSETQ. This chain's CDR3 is CASSLGAGQGKGNEQFF. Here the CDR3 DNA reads TGCGCCAGCAGCTTGGGGGCGGGACAGGGCAAGGGCAATGAGCAGTTCTTC. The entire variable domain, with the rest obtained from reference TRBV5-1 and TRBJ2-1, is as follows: KAGVTQTPRYLIKTRGQQVTLSCSPISGHRSVSWYQQTPGQGLQFLFEYFSETQRNKGNFPGRFSGRQFSNSRSEMNVSTLELGDSALYLCASSLGAGQGKGNEQFFGPGTRLTVL.

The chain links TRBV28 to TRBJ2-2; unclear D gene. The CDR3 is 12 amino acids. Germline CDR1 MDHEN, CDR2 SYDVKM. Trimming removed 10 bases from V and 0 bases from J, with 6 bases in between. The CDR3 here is CAISANTGELFF. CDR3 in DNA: TGTGCCATTTCGGCGAACACCGGGGAGCTGTTTTTT. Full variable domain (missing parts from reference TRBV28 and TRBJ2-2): DVKVTQSSRYLVKRTGEKVFLECVQDMDHENMFWYRQDPGLGLRLIYFSYDVKMKEKGDIPEGYSVSREKKERFSLILESASTNQTSMYLCAISANTGELFFGEGSRLTVL.

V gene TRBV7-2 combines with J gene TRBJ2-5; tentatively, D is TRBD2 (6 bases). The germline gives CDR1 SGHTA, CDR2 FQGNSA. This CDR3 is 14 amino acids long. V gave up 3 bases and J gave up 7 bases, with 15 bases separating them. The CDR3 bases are TGTGCCAGCAGCTTCGGACCGGATAGCGGGACCCAGTACTTC. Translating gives CASSFGPDSGTQYF.